The sequence of this T cell receptor beta chain was determined in a study of T cell responses to AZD1222 COVID-19 vaccine. The repertoire was sequenced with immunoSEQ multiplex PCR; TCRdb's copy has only in-frame clones and lacks some. The table has 50,000 to 70,000 clones, approximately 86% seen once; the top ten hold 6.9%. Study findings and constraints: Seropositive AZD1222 recipients at baseline numbered only 5 to 7.

In regard to this clone: The antigen is not known.

Trimming removed 4 bases at V and 2 bases at J, with 9 bases between. Germline V gene data show CDR1 as SGHTA and CDR2 as FQGNSA. CDR3 length: 14 amino acids. Material: peripheral blood, obtained 28 days after the second AZD1222 dose. This clonotype was sampled from an adult who received the AZD1222 COVID-19 vaccine. The rearrangement links TRBV7-2 to TRBJ1-5; D is perhaps TRBD1 (5 bases). The CDR3 here is CASSSRDGNQPQHF. Here the CDR3 DNA reads TGTGCCAGCAGCTCCCGGGACGGCAATCAGCCCCAGCATTTT.